These 17 T cell receptor beta chains were all obtained from the same sample, sequenced in a study of T cell responses to AZD1222 COVID-19 vaccine. The data were produced by immunoSEQ multiplex PCR, yet TCRdb's version contains in-frame clones alone and is incomplete. The table has over 130,000 clones, about 91% seen once. Sample: peripheral blood, taken 28 days after the second AZD1222 dose. These receptors originate from an adult who received the AZD1222 COVID-19 vaccine.

This chain connects TRBV27 to TRBJ2-1; 12 bases are a match to TRBD2. There are 15 residues in the CDR3. Germline CDR1 MNHEY, CDR2 SMNVEV (reference sequence). The J segment lost 8 bases and the V segment lost 6 bases, leaving 8 bases of the junction unmatched. The CDR3 loop reads CASSRRTSGNHEQFF. The CDR3 coding sequence is TGTGCCAGCAGCCGTCGGACTAGCGGGAATCATGAGCAGTTCTTC.

CDR3 nucleotide sequence: TGTGCCAGCAGCCCAAGACAGGGTAACTATGGCTACACCTTC. This translates into CASSPRQGNYGYTF. J is TRBJ1-2 and V is TRBV7-9, with TRBD1 matching 7 bases. V lost 5 bases, J lost 1 base, and 4 bases stayed unmatched. The germline gives CDR1 SEHNR, CDR2 FQNEAQ (reference sequence). The CDR3 spans 14 residues. Combining the CDR3 with reference TRBV7-9 and TRBJ1-2 gives the whole variable domain DTGVSQNPRHKITKRGQNVTFRCDPISEHNRLYWYRQTLGQGPEFLTYFQNEAQLEKSRLLSDRFSAERPKGSFSTLEIQRTEQGDSAMYLCASSPRQGNYGYTFGSGTRLTVV.

This rearrangement joins TRBV7-2 to TRBJ2-7, with D hard to call. CDR3 length: 13 amino acids. Trimming cost V 5 bases and J 3 bases, with 11 bases left between them. Germline values: CDR1 SGHTA, CDR2 FQGNSA. CDR3 amino acids: CASSATGGYEQYF. In nucleotides, the CDR3 is TGTGCCAGCAGCGCGACTGGTGGCTACGAGCAGTACTTC.

CDR3 in amino acids: CSSPGTGGETQYF. CDR3 DNA: TGCAGCTCCCCCGGGACAGGGGGGGAGACCCAGTACTTC. The J gene is TRBJ2-5, the V gene TRBV29-1; 11 nucleotides align to TRBD1. V was clipped by 8 bases and J by 5 bases; unmatched bases: 7. Germline lookup yields CDR1 SQVTM and CDR2 ANQGSEA. The CDR3 is 13 amino acids.

The chain has TRBV19 and TRBJ2-5, with D unclear. The germline V gene encodes CDR1 LNHDA and CDR2 SQIVND (reference sequence). Trimming took 4 bases from V and 4 from J, leaving 13 bases between them. The CDR3 length is 14 residues. Here the CDR3 reads CASSNDMAAETQYF. CDR3 DNA sequence: TGTGCCAGTAGTAACGACATGGCGGCAGAGACCCAGTACTTC.

This clone appeared a few times. This sequence joins TRBV4-1 and TRBJ1-5; D perhaps matches TRBD1 (5 bases). CDR3 length: 16 residues. Per the germline V gene, CDR1 is MGHRA and CDR2 is YSYEKL. Trimming cost V 6 bases and J 3 bases, with 18 bases left between them. The chain's CDR3 is CASSPLPGGDNQPQHF. The CDR3 coding sequence is TGCGCCAGCAGTCCTTTACCTGGGGGTGACAATCAGCCCCAGCATTTT.

The chain uses TRBV27 and TRBJ1-5; no definite D call. V was shortened by 6 bases and J by 4 bases, with 10 bases between the two germline ends. The CDR3 consists of 13 residues. The germline V gene encodes CDR1 MNHEY and CDR2 SMNVEV (reference sequence). CDR3 region: CASRAGANQPQHF. The CDR3 DNA is TGTGCCAGCAGGGCAGGTGCTAATCAGCCCCAGCATTTT.

V and J are TRBV4-1 and TRBJ1-2; a weak D match, TRBD1 (6 bases). Deletions cut 4 bases from V and 6 bases from J, with 24 bases between. The germline CDR1 and CDR2 sequences are MGHRA and YSYEKL. The CDR3 loop spans 17 amino acids. CDR3 sequence (DNA): TGCGCCAGCAGCCCGGTTCCGGGTCCCCCAACAGGGAATGGCTACACCTTC. This translates into CASSPVPGPPTGNGYTF.

The chain couples TRBV28 to TRBJ1-5; no firm D call. Trimming removed 7 bases from V and 4 bases from J, with 8 bases in between. CDR3 length: 12 residues. Germline CDR1 MDHEN, CDR2 SYDVKM. In nucleotides, the CDR3 is TGTGCCAGCATGATACTAAATCAGCCCCAGCATTTT. This gives the protein CASMILNQPQHF.

The gene calls are TRBV6-1 and TRBJ1-2; no clear D. From germline, CDR1 is MNHNS and CDR2 SASEGT. This CDR3 has 14 amino acids. Deletions cut 3 bases from V and 3 bases from J, with 11 bases between. The CDR3 region is CASSDGPAYYGYTF. The CDR3 DNA reads as TGTGCCAGCAGTGATGGTCCAGCTTACTATGGCTACACCTTC.

The chain employs TRBV5-6 and TRBJ1-2, with TRBD1 as a possible D gene (5 bases). Trimming removed 3 bases at V and 8 bases at J, with 20 bases between. The CDR3 loop spans 15 amino acids. CDR1 is SGHDT, CDR2 YYEEEE, per germline. The CDR3 loop reads CASSSPWGVVIGYTF. The CDR3 bases are TGTGCCAGCAGCTCGCCCTGGGGGGTGGTTATCGGCTACACCTTC.

The chain carries TRBV3-1 (or the pseudogene TRBV3-2) and TRBJ2-5; 15 bases are shared with TRBD2. Germline CDR1 is LGHDT and CDR2 is YNNKEL (reference sequence). The CDR3 length is 16 residues. Trimming cost V 4 bases and J 5 bases; bases outside gene matches: 5. CDR3 residues: CASSLRTSGRGETQYF. Here the CDR3 DNA reads TGTGCCAGCAGCCTCCGGACTAGCGGGAGGGGGGAGACCCAGTACTTC.

The chain couples TRBV28 to TRBJ1-4; no firm D call. Germline V lookup: CDR1 MDHEN, CDR2 SYDVKM. V dropped 7 bases and J dropped 8 bases, with 11 bases sitting between them. The CDR3 contains 12 residues. The DNA for the CDR3 is TGTGCCAGCATGGCAGGCCACGAAAAACTGTTTTTT. Translated: CASMAGHEKLFF.

The CDR3 spells CATRDSNPTSGAGQFF. The CDR3, as DNA: TGTGCCACCCGGGACAGTAATCCCACTAGCGGGGCGGGGCAGTTCTTC. The rearrangement uses TRBV10-3 and TRBJ2-1, with 10 nucleotides matching TRBD2. The CDR3 consists of 16 residues. Germline V gives CDR1 ENHRY, CDR2 SYGVKD. V lost 10 bases to trimming and J lost 12 bases; unmatched junction nucleotides: 21.

The chain carries TRBV7-9 and TRBJ2-3; 8 bases fit TRBD2. The CDR3 sequence is 14 residues long. Germline CDR1 and CDR2: SEHNR and FQNEAQ (reference sequence). Trimming removed 3 bases from V and 4 bases from J; junction bases left unmatched: 3. CDR3 DNA sequence: TGTGCCAGCAGCTTCGGGGGGGCGGCAGATACGCAGTATTTT. This sequence encodes CASSFGGAADTQYF. The entire variable domain, with the rest obtained from reference TRBV7-9 and TRBJ2-3, is as follows: DTGVSQNPRHKITKRGQNVTFRCDPISEHNRLYWYRQTLGQGPEFLTYFQNEAQLEKSRLLSDRFSAERPKGSFSTLEIQRTEQGDSAMYLCASSFGGAADTQYFGPGTRLTVL.

The J gene is TRBJ2-2, the V gene TRBV9; weak D call: TRBD1 (5 bases). Trimming pared 3 bases from V and 5 bases from J, leaving 14 bases between. From germline, CDR1 is SGDLS and CDR2 YYNGEE. This CDR3 spans 15 amino acids. Here the CDR3 DNA reads TGTGCCAGCAGCGACCCCAGGGATCCGACCGGGGAGCTGTTTTTT. This encodes CASSDPRDPTGELFF.

The chain employs TRBV19 and TRBJ2-1; 9 nucleotides match TRBD2. Germline V lookup: CDR1 LNHDA, CDR2 SQIVND (reference sequence). The ends lost 3 bases at V and 11 bases at J; junction bases unmatched: 14. The CDR3 has 16 residues. In DNA, the CDR3 is TGTGCCAGTAGTATGGGGGCTTGGACTAGCGAGGAAAAGCAGTTCTTC. This translates into CASSMGAWTSEEKQFF.